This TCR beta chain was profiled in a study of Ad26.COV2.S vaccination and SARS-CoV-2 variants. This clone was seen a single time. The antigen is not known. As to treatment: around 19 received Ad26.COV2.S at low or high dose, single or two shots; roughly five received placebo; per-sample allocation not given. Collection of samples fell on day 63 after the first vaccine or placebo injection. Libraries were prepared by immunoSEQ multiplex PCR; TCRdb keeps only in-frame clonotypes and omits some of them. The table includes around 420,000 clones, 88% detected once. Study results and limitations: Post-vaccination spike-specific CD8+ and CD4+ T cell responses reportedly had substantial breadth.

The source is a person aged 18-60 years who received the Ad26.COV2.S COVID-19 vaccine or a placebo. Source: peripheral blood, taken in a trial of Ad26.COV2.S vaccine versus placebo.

CDR3 loop: CASSAPTGLLQETQYF. The CDR3 DNA follows: TGTGCCAGCAGCGCGCCGACAGGGTTGCTTCAAGAGACCCAGTACTTC. J is TRBJ2-5 and V is TRBV13, with 7 bases aligning to TRBD1. After removal of 5 bases from V and 2 bases from J, the junction contained 11 bases not matched to a gene. Germline CDR1 reads PRHDT; CDR2 reads FYEKMQ (reference sequence). There are 16 residues in the CDR3.